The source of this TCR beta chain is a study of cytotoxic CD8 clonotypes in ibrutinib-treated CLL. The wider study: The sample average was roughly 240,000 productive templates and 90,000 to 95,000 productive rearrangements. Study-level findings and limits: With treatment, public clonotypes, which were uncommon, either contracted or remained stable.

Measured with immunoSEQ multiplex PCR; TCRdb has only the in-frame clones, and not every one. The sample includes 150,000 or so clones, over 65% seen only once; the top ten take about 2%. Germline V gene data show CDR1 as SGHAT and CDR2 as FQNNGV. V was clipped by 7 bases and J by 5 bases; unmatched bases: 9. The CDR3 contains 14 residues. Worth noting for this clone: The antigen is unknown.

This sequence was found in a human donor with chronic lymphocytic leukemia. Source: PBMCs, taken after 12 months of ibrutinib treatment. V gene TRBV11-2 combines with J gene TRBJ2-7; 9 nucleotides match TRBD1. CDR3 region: CASNPTGGRDEQYF. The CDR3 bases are TGTGCCAGCAACCCGACAGGGGGGAGGGACGAGCAGTACTTC. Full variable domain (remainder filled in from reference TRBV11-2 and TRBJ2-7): EAGVAQSPRYKIIEKRQSVAFWCNPISGHATLYWYQQILGQGPKLLIQFQNNGVVDDSQLPKDRFSAERLKGVDSTLKIQPAKLEDSAVYLCASNPTGGRDEQYFGPGTRLTVT.